This T cell receptor beta chain was captured in a study of shared clonotypes between healthy human individuals. On the study more broadly: The people who gave samples were a couple of women and a few men aged 18 to 49.

Genomic DNA of every subset was divided equally among multiple immunoSEQ plates. Only in-frame clones appear in the TCRdb table, and some are missing; sequencing was by immunoSEQ multiplex PCR. Among about 2,500,000 clones listed, over 85% were seen once. Study findings and constraints: For naive CD4 cells, 5% to 6.5% of clonotypes were shared across several donors. Genetic and exposure-history diversity was limited by the few donors.

This clone was counted once. Its target is unknown. This same CDR3 is encoded by further DNA sequences in the sample. The V end lost 1 base, the J end lost 0 bases, and 10 bases lay between the germline ends. The CDR3 extends over 15 amino acids. In germline, CDR1 is SGHRS, CDR2 YFSETQ. The gene calls are TRBV5-1 and TRBJ1-1; possible D gene TRBD1, 6 bases. This TCR was sampled from a man aged 18 to 29 in good health. Material: naive CD4+ T cells sorted from blood. The sample's subset: CD45RA+ positively selected. The DNA for the CDR3 is TGCGCCAGCAGCTTGTCAGGGGTAATGAACACTGAAGCTTTCTTT. This gives the protein CASSLSGVMNTEAFF.